A single sample is the source of the 9 T cell receptor beta chains below, sequenced in a study of glioma-infiltrating T cells. Using RNA template, CDR3s of TCR alpha and beta were amplified with iRepertoire arm-PCR. TCRdb re-analysed the multiplex PCR reads in MiXCR, keeping a single row per CDR3 protein. The data contain 150,000 to 200,000 distinct CDR3 sequences, 43% of them singletons. The sequenced material came from glioma tissue, nonneoplastic brain tissue, or PBMCs (not recorded which). The receptors shown here come from a human donor with low-grade glioma or glioblastoma, undergoing nonglioma brain surgery, or in good health (not recorded which).

There are a few counts of this clonotype. V and J are TRBV7-2 and TRBJ2-7; tentatively, D is TRBD1 (5 bases). Germline CDR1 and CDR2: SGHTA and FQGNSA. The CDR3 has 14 residues. V dropped 5 bases and J dropped 1 base, with 12 bases sitting between them. CDR3: CASSRSRVSYEQYF. The CDR3, as DNA: TGTGCCAGCAGCCGCTCCAGGGTTTCCTACGAGCAGTACTTC.

The chain carries TRBV12-3 or TRBV12-4 and TRBJ1-1; D possibly corresponds to TRBD1 (6 bases). The CDR3 is made up of 13 amino acids. V lost 10 bases and J lost 0, with 12 bases in between. In DNA, the CDR3 is TGTGCCACCTCCGGACAGATGAACACTGAAGCTTTCTTT. Translation gives CATSGQMNTEAFF.

Regarding this clonotype: Compared with germline, one end of the junction differs, possibly owing to a read error. V usage is TRBV6-4 and J usage is TRBJ1-6, with 7 bases that match TRBD1. This CDR3 has 18 residues. Germline V lookup: CDR1 MRHNA, CDR2 SNTAGT. CDR3 coding DNA: TGTGCCAGCAGCCTGACAAACCTGCGGACAGGTGAAAATTCACCCCTCTACTTT. Translated: CASSLTNLRTGENSPLYF.

This clonotype has ten or more counts. The chain links TRBV28 to TRBJ1-5; D gene unclear. Trimming left V 10 bases short and J 0 bases short, with 19 bases between. CDR1 and CDR2 (germline): MDHEN, SYDVKM. This CDR3 is 16 amino acids long. DNA of the CDR3: TGTGCCATAGGTAGTCGGTCGGTTCCTAGCAATCAGCCCCAGCATTTT. It encodes CAIGSRSVPSNQPQHF.

Regarding this clonotype: This could be a read error, since a much larger clone is one nucleotide away. This chain links TRBV20-1 with TRBJ2-5, with 7 bases fitting TRBD1. The germline V gene has CDR1 DFQATT and CDR2 SNEGSKA (reference sequence). The CDR3 is 13 amino acids. The CDR3 spells CSAMVQGLETKYF. CDR3 nucleotide sequence: TGCAGTGCTATGGTACAGGGGTTGGAGACCAAGTACTTC.

Note on this clonotype: A much larger clone lies one base from this, so it may be a read error. This chain joins TRBV3-1 and TRBJ2-1, with D unresolved. Germline V CDR1 and CDR2: LGHDT, YNNKEL (reference sequence). This CDR3 has 14 amino acids. V lost 0 bases, J lost 9 bases, and 12 bases lay in between. The CDR3 bases are TGTGCCAGCAGCCAAGACCGAGGCCGGATTGAGCAGTTCTTC. Translated, it gives CASSQDRGRIEQFF.

This chain uses TRBV6-6 with TRBJ2-3; 8 nucleotides align to TRBD2. Unmatched junction bases numbered 4, after V lost 4 bases and J lost 4 bases. This CDR3 comprises 14 residues. The germline V gene has CDR1 MNHNY and CDR2 SVGAGI (reference sequence). CDR3 coding DNA: TGTGCCAGCAGTTTAACTAGCGGCGCAGATACGCAGTATTTT. This encodes CASSLTSGADTQYF.

Worth noting for this clonotype: An end of the junction does not agree with germline; a read error may underlie this. V is TRBV24-1 and J is TRBJ2-1; 8 bases are shared with TRBD2. Germline V CDR1 and CDR2: KGHDR, SFDVKD. The CDR3 sequence is 16 residues long. The CDR3 spells CAASVSGLGSYNEQFF. The CDR3 DNA reads as TGTGCCGCCAGTGTCTCGGGACTAGGATCCTACAATGAGCAGTTCTTC.

This clonotype was seen at least ten times. At one boundary the junction diverges from the germline segment, which might be a read error. The CDR3 DNA sequence: TGTGCCAGCAGCCAAGATTCCGGGACAGGGGTAACTTTT. This sequence encodes CASSQDSGTGVTF. The V gene is TRBV3-1, the J gene TRBJ1-4; 10 bases fit TRBD1. From germline, CDR1 is LGHDT and CDR2 YNNKEL (reference sequence). The CDR3 is 13 amino acids.